The sequence of this T cell receptor beta chain was determined in a study of shared clonotypes between healthy human individuals (dated by TCRdb to 2018 to 2021). Regarding the complete study: The cohort included three men and a couple of women between 18 and 49 years of age. Per donor, three plates each were used for CD4 naive and CD4 memory, two for CD8 naive, and one for CD8 memory. To estimate repertoire size and how much clonotype sharing occurs between individuals, the study deeply sequenced the blood TCR repertoires of five healthy adults. Different laboratories and diverse techniques were used to prepare libraries and sequence TCR repertoires, to increase sequencing depth and limit assay-specific biases. Between about 0.8 and 9 billion PBMCs per donor were obtained by leukapheresis. Points the paper makes about the study in general: Because the study included only a small number of donors, the genetic and exposure-history diversity represented was limited. Across a handful of donors, 5% to 6% of naive CD4, around 3.5% of naive CD8, 2.3% of memory CD4, and over 0.35% of memory CD8 clonotypes were shared. Higher generation probabilities were observed for clonotypes shared by all four sorted-subset donors than for non-shared clonotypes. Only blood was sampled, and tissue TCR repertoires likely differ from those in blood. Pairwise subsampling indicated that sequencing depth was expected to affect the degree of clonotype sharing among donors. Even with the large sequencing depth, rarefaction of the sorted-subset datasets indicated that sequencing was incomplete. Naive subsets generally had larger estimated clonotype richness than memory subsets.

In regard to this clone: No cognate antigen has been identified for it. No per-base quality is available; no much larger clone lies one base away.

CD8 naive samples were CD45RO-negative cells positively selected for CCR7, giving a CD45RA+CCR7+ population that excluded TemRA cells. The donors were healthy, HIV-negative adults with no recently reported acute infections or vaccinations. Every donor was a Caucasian adult residing in Nashville, Tennessee, USA. Blood was obtained by leukapheresis, after which PBMCs were separated by Ficoll-Histopaque density gradient centrifugation and cryopreserved in liquid nitrogen vapor phase. Purity and quantity of every magnetically sorted T cell population were checked by analytical flow cytometry. Each sorted fraction had its genomic DNA isolated and then quantified by UV absorbance on a Nanodrop 2000c. Using the deep immunoSEQ assay, TCR CDR3 regions were amplified from genomic DNA by multiplex PCR. Genomic DNA extracted from each cell subset was distributed evenly over all wells of several immunoSEQ 96-well plates, and each plate served as one replicate. Each replicate PCR for sorted subsets received about 200 ng genomic DNA, equal to roughly 30,000 T cell genomes. Purified libraries were quantified with a Qubit 3.0 fluorometer, sized on a Bioanalyzer 2100, and re-quantified with the KAPA Library Quantification kit. Every immunoSEQ 96-well plate was sequenced on a separate single-read 150-cycle Illumina NextSeq 550 flow cell. Concerning the study's data processing: The immunoSEQ output contained only junctional sequences without quality scores, so filtering could not match that applied to full-length reads. Sequences were annotated with PyIR, a Python wrapper for IgBLAST v1.9, and V/J genes and CDR3 were assigned using IMGT germline references. Any read was removed if the V/J assignment was weak (E-value above 1e-6), the CDR3 was missing, or the read contained stop codons, out-of-frame junctions, or ambiguous translated residues. A V3J clonotype was defined by an identical inferred V gene, J gene, and CDR3 amino acid sequence. To compute the percentage overlap between repertoires, the number of shared unique clonotypes was divided by the size of the smaller repertoire. RTK rarefaction, the Chao1 estimator, and Recon v2.1 estimates of unobserved clonotypes were used to assess repertoire richness. Generation probabilities were computed with OLGA for all TCRbeta clonotypes obtained by the gDNA method from several donors. TCRdb provides this immuneACCESS table in a form limited to in-frame rearrangements. Some clones are lacking; in checked studies, under half of them reflect an unresolved V gene, and why the rest are absent is not known. The V and J calls and the clone size are those of that table, but D and trimming were determined from the DNA. In this sample the table shows around 1.9 million clones, approximately 92% of which occur a single time. The ten biggest clones cover 1.5% to 2% of the sample.

Cut back by 4 bases and 6 bases, the V and J ends lie 12 bases apart. The CDR3 starts with the cysteine, ends with the phenylalanine, and has 13 residues. Of all the DNA, just the CDR3 is kept, 39 bases in frame from base 1. From a lookup of the germline V gene (reference sequence), CDR1 and CDR2 are SEHNR and FQNEAQ. The receptor chain draws on TRBV7-9 and TRBJ1-1; confidence is insufficient to name the D gene. The sample taken for sequencing was naive CD8+ T cells from PBMCs. The sample's cell subset or site, from its label and the paper: CD45RA+CCR7+. This receptor was identified in a young man in good health. Some clones in this sample may be carry-over from other donors' samples. The CDR3 corresponds to CASSSPLGPEAFF. The DNA sequence is given as TGTGCCAGCAGCTCCCCTCTCGGCCCTGAAGCTTTCTTT.